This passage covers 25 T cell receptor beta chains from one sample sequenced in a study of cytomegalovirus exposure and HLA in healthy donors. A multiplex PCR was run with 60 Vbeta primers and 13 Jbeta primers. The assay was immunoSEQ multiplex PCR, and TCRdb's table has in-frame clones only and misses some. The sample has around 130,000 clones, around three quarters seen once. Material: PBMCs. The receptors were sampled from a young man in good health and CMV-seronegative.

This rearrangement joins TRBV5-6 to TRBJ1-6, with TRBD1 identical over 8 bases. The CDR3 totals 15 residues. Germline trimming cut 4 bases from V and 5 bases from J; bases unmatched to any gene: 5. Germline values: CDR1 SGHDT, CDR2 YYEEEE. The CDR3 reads CASSRQGINNSPLHF. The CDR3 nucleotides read TGTGCCAGCAGCCGACAGGGGATAAATAATTCACCCCTCCACTTT.

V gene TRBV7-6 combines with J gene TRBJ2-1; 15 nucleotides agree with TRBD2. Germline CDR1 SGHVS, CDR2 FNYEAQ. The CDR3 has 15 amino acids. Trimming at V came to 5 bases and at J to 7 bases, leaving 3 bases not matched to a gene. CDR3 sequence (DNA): TGTGCCAGCAGCGGAGGACTAGCGGGGGGGAATGAGCAGTTCTTC. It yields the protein CASSGGLAGGNEQFF. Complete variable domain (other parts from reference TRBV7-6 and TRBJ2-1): GAGVSQSPRYKVTKRGQDVALRCDPISGHVSLYWYRQALGQGPEFLTYFNYEAQQDKSGLPNDRFSAERPEGSISTLTIQRTEQRDSAMYRCASSGGLAGGNEQFFGPGTRLTVL.

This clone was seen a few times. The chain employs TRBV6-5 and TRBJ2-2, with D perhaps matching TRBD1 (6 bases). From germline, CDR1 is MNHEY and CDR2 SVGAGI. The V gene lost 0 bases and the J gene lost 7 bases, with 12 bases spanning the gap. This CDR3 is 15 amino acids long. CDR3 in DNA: TGTGCCAGCAGTTACTCAGGGGGTGGGGGCGGGGAGCTGTTTTTT. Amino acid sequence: CASSYSGGGGGELFF.

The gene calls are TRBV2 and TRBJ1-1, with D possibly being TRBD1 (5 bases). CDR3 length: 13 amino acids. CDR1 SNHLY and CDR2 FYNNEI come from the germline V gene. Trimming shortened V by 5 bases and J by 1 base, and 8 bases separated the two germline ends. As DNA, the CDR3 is TGTGCCAGCAGTTCTAGGGGGAACACTGAAGCTTTCTTT. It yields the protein CASSSRGNTEAFF.

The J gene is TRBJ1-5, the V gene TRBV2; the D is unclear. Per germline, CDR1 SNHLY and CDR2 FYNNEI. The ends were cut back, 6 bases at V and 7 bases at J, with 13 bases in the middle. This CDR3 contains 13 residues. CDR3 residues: CASRNEVSQPQHF. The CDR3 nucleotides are TGTGCCAGCAGAAATGAGGTTTCGCAGCCCCAGCATTTT.

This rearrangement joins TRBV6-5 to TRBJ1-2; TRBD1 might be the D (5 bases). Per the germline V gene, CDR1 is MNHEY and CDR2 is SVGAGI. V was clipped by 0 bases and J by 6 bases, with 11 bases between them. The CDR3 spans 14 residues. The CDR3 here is CASSYSTESHGYTF. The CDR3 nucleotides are TGTGCCAGCAGTTACTCGACAGAATCGCATGGCTACACCTTC.

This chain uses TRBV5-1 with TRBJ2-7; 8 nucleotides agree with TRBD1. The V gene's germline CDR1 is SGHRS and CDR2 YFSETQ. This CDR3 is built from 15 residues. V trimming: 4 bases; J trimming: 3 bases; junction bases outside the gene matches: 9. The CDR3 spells CASSLSGTGNYEQYF. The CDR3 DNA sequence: TGCGCCAGCAGCCTATCCGGGACAGGTAACTACGAGCAGTACTTC.

The DNA for the CDR3 is TGCGCCAGCAGCTGGGGGGGCGGGGGGACTAACTACAATGAGCAGTTCTTC. Residues: CASSWGGGGTNYNEQFF. The rearrangement links TRBV5-1 to TRBJ2-1; 8 bases align to TRBD2. J lost 3 bases, V lost 3 bases, and 11 bases had no gene match. The germline V gene has CDR1 SGHRS and CDR2 YFSETQ. This CDR3 spans 17 amino acids.

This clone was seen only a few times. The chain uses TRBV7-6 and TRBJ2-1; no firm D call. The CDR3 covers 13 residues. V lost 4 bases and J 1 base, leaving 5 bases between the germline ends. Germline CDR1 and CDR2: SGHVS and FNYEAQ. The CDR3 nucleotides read TGTGCCAGCAGCTCCTTGTCCTACAATGAGCAGTTCTTC. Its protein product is CASSSLSYNEQFF.

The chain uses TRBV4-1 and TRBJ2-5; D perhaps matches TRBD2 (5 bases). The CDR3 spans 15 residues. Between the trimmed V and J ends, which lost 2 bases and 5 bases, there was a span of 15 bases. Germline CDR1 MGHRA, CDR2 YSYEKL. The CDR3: CASSQSTSTWETQYF. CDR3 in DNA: TGCGCCAGCAGCCAATCAACTAGTACGTGGGAGACCCAGTACTTC.

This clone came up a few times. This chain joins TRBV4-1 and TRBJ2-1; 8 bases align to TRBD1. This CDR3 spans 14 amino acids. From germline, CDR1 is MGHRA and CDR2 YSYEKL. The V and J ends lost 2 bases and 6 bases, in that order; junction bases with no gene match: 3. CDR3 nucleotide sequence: TGCGCCAGCAGCCAACTGACAGGGGTCAATGAGCAGTTCTTC. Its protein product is CASSQLTGVNEQFF.

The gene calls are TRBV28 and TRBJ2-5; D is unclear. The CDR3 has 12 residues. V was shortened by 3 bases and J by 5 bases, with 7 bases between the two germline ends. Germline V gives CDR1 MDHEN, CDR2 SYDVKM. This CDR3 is CASSLVGETQYF. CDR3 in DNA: TGTGCCAGCAGTTTGGTCGGGGAGACCCAGTACTTC.

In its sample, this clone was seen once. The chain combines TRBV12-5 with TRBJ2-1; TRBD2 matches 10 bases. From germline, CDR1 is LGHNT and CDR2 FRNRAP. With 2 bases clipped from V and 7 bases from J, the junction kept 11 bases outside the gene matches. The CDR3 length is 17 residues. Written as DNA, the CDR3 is TGTGCTAGTGGTTTGCTAGTAGCGGGAGGCGGTTGGAATGAGCAGTTCTTC. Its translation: CASGLLVAGGGWNEQFF. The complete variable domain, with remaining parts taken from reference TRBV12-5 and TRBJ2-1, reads DARVTQTPRHKVTEMGQEVTMRCQPILGHNTVFWYRQTMMQGLELLAYFRNRAPLDDSGMPKDRFSAEMPDATLATLKIQPSEPRDSAVYFCASGLLVAGGGWNEQFFGPGTRLTVL.

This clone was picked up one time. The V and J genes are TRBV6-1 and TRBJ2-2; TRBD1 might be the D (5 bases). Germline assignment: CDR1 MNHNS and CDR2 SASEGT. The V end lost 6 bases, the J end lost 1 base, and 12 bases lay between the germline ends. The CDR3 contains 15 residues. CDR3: CASSTGTMNTGELFF. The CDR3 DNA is TGTGCCAGCAGCACAGGTACAATGAACACCGGGGAGCTGTTTTTT.

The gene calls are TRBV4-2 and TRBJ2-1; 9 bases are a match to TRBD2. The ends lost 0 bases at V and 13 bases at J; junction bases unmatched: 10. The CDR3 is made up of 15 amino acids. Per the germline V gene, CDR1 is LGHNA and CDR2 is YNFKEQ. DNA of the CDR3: TGTGCCAGCAGCCAAGATAACGATCGGCGGGGGGGCCAGTTCTTC. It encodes CASSQDNDRRGGQFF.

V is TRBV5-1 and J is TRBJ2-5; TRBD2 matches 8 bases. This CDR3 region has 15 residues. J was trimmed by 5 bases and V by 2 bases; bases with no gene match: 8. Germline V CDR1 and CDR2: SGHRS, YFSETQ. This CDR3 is CASSFSGAESETQYF. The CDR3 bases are TGCGCCAGCAGCTTTAGCGGGGCTGAAAGTGAGACCCAGTACTTC.

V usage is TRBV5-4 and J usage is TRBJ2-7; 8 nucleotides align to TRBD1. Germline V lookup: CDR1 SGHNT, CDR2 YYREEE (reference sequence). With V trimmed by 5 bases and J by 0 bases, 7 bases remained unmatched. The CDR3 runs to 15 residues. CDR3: CASSPGQEISYEQYF. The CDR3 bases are TGTGCCAGCAGTCCGGGACAGGAAATCTCCTACGAGCAGTACTTC. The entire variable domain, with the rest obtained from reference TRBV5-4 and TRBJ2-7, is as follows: ETGVTQSPTHLIKTRGQQVTLRCSSQSGHNTVSWYQQALGQGPQFIFQYYREEENGRGNFPPRFSGLQFPNYSSELNVNALELDDSALYLCASSPGQEISYEQYFGPGTRLTVT.

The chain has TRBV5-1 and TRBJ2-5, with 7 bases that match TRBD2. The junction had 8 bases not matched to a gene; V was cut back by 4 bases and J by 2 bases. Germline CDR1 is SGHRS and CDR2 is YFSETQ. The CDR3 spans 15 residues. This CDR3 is CASSPRGRFQETQYF. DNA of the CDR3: TGCGCCAGCAGCCCGCGGGGGAGGTTTCAAGAGACCCAGTACTTC.

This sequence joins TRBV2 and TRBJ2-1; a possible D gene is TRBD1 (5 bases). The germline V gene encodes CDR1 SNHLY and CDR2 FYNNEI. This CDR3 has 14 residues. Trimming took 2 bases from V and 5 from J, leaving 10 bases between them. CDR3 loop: CASSEWGRNNEQFF. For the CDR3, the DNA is TGTGCCAGCAGTGAATGGGGCAGAAACAATGAGCAGTTCTTC.

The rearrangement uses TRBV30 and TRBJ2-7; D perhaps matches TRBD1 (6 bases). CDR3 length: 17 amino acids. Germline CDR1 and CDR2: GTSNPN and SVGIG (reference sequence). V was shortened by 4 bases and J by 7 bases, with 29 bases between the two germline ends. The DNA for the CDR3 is TGTGCCTGGACTCGGAGCAGGGGCAGTGACTCCCGCCGAGAGCAGTACTTC. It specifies CAWTRSRGSDSRREQYF.

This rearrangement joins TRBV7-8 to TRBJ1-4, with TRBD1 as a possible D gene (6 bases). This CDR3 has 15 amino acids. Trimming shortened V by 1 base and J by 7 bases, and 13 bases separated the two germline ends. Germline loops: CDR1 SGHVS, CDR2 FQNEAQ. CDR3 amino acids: CASSLVGGDGEKLFF. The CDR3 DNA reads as TGTGCCAGCAGCTTAGTAGGGGGTGATGGTGAAAAACTGTTTTTT.

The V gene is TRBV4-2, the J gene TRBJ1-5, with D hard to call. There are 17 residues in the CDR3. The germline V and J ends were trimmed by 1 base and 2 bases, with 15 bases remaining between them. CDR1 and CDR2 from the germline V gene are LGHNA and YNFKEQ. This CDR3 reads CASSQGGALSGNQPQHF. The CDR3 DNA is TGTGCCAGCAGCCAAGGGGGAGCTCTTTCGGGCAATCAGCCCCAGCATTTT.

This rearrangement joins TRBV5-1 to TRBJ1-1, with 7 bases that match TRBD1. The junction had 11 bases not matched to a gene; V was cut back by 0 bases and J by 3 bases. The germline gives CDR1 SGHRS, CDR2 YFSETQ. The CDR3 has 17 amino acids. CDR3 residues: CASSLAFGTAIDTEAFF. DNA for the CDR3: TGCGCCAGCAGCTTGGCCTTCGGGACAGCGATCGACACTGAAGCTTTCTTT. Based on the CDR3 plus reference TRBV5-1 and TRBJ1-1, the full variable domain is KAGVTQTPRYLIKTRGQQVTLSCSPISGHRSVSWYQQTPGQGLQFLFEYFSETQRNKGNFPGRFSGRQFSNSRSEMNVSTLELGDSALYLCASSLAFGTAIDTEAFFGQGTRLTVV.

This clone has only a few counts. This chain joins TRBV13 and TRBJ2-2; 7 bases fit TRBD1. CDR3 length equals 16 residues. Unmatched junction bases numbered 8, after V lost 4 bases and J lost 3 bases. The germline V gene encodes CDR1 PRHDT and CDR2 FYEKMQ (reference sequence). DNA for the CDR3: TGTGCCAGCAGCTCCCAGGGGGTCCGGGACACCGGGGAGCTGTTTTTT. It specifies CASSSQGVRDTGELFF.

CDR3 nucleotides: TGTGCCATCAGTGACTCGGGGGGCGGGGAGTTGGAGACCCAGTACTTC. Translating gives CAISDSGGGELETQYF. The chain links TRBV10-3 to TRBJ2-5; D might be TRBD2 (7 bases). The CDR3 totals 16 residues. Trimming left V 3 bases short and J 5 bases short, with 19 bases between. CDR1 and CDR2 (germline): ENHRY, SYGVKD.